Listed here are 2 T cell receptor beta chains from one sample, sequenced in a study of blood T cells in healthy people across ages. Next came a second PCR, run for about 7 to 12 cycles, which used a sample-barcoded 5' primer along with a J-beta primer mix. TCRdb analysed the 5' RACE reads with MiXCR anew, one entry per CDR3 protein. The sample includes about 1.8 million distinct CDR3 sequences, 49% of them seen just once. The sequenced material came from blood. The receptors come from a woman aged 40-49 years in good health.

The rearrangement joins TRBV7-9 to TRBJ2-5, with D tentatively TRBD2 (6 bases). The germline V gene has CDR1 SEHNR and CDR2 FQNEAQ (reference sequence). There are 16 residues in the CDR3. The ends were cut back, 4 bases at V and 0 bases at J, with 15 bases in the middle. This CDR3 reads CASSSIAEMYQETQYF. The CDR3 DNA sequence: TGTGCCAGCAGCTCTATAGCGGAGATGTACCAAGAGACCCAGTACTTC.

The table lists this clonotype with a few counts. For the CDR3, the DNA is TGTGCCAGCAGCTTGGAACAAACAGGGGGCGGCTACAATGAGCAGTTCTTC. This encodes CASSLEQTGGGYNEQFF. The chain uses TRBV5-5 and TRBJ2-1; TRBD1 matches at 9 bases. The V and J ends lost 0 bases and 3 bases, in that order; junction bases with no gene match: 7. The CDR3 is 17 residues long. Germline CDR1 SGHKS, CDR2 YYEKEE (reference sequence).